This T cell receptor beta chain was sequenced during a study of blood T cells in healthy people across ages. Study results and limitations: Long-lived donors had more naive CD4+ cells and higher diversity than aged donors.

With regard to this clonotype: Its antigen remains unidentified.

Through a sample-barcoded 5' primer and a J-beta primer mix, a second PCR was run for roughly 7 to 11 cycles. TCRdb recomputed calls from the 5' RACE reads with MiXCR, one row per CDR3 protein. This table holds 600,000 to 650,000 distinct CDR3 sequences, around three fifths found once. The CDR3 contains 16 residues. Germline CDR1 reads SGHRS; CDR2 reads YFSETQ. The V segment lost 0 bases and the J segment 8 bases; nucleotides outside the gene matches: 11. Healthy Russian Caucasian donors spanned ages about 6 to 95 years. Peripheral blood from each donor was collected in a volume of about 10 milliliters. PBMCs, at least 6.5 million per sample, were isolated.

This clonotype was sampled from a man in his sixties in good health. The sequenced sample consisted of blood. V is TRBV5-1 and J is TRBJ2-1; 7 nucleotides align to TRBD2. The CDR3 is CASSLEPRLAGDEQFF. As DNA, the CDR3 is TGCGCCAGCAGCTTGGAACCCCGACTAGCCGGCGATGAGCAGTTCTTC.